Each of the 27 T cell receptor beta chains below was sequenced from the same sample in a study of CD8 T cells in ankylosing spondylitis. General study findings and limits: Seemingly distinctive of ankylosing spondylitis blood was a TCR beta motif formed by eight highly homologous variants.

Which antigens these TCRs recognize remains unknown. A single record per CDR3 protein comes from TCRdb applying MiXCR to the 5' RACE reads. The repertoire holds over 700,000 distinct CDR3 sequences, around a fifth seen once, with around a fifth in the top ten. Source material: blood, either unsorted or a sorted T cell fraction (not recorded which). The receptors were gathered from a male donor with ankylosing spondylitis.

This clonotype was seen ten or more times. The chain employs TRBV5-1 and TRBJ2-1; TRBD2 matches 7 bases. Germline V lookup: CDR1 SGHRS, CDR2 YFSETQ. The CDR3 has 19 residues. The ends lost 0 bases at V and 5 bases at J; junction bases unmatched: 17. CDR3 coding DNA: TGCGCCAGCAGCTTGGGTGGAGGGAAGGGCGGACTAGTAAACAATGAGCAGTTCTTC. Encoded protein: CASSLGGGKGGLVNNEQFF.

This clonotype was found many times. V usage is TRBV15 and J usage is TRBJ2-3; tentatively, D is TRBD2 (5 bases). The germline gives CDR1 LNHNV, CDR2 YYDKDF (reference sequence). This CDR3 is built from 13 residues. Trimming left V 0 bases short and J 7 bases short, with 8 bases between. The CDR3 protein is CATSRDSGNTQYF. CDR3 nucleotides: TGTGCCACCAGCAGAGATTCCGGGAATACGCAGTATTTT.

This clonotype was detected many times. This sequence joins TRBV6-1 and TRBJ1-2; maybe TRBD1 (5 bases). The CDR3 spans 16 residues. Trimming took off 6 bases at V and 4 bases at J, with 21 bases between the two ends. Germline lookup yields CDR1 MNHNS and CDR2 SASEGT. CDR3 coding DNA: TGTGCCAGCAGCCGGAAGTCCTCCGGGACCAGCTATGGCTACACCTTC. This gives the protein CASSRKSSGTSYGYTF.

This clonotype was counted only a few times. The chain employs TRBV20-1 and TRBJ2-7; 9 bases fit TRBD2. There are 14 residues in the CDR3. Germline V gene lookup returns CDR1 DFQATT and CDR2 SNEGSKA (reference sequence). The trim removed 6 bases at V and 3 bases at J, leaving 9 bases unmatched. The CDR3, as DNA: TGCAGTGCGAAACTAGCGGGCCGAGGCTACGAGCAGTACTTC. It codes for CSAKLAGRGYEQYF.

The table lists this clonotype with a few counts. CDR3 sequence: CASSSDRGRFEQFF. CDR3 in DNA: TGTGCCAGCTCCTCAGACAGGGGGCGCTTTGAGCAGTTCTTC. J is TRBJ2-1 and V is TRBV7-2, with 10 nucleotides matching TRBD1. The CDR3 extends over 14 amino acids. The J segment lost 9 bases and the V segment lost 8 bases, leaving 10 bases of the junction unmatched. Germline lookup yields CDR1 SGHTA and CDR2 FQGNSA.

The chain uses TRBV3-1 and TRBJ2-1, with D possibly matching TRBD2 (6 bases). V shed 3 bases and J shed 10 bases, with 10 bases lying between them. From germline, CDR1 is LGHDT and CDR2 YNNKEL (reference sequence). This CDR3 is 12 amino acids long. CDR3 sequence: CASSQNSGEQFF. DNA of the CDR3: TGTGCCAGCAGCCAGAACAGCGGGGAGCAGTTCTTC.

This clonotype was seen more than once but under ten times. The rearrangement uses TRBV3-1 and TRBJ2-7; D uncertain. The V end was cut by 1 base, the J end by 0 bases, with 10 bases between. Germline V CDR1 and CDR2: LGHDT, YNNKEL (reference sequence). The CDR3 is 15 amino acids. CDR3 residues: CASSQGGASSYEQYF. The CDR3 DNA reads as TGTGCCAGCAGCCAAGGTGGAGCCAGCTCCTACGAGCAGTACTTC.

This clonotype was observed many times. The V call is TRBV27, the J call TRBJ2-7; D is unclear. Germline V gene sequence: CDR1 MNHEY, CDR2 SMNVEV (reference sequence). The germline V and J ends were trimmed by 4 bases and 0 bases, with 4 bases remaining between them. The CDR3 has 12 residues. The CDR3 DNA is TGTGCCAGCAGTTCGAACTCCTACGAGCAGTACTTC. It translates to CASSSNSYEQYF.

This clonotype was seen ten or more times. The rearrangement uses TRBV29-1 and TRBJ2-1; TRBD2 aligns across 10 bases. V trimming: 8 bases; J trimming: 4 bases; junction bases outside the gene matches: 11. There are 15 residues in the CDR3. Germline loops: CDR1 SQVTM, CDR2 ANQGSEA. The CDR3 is CSTFPGTSAYNEQFF. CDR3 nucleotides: TGCAGCACTTTTCCCGGGACTAGCGCTTACAATGAGCAGTTCTTC.

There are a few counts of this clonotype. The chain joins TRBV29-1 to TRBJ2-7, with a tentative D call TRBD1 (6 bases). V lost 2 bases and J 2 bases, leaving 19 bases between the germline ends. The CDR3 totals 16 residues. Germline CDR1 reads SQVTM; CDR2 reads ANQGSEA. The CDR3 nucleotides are TGCAGCGTTGAACTTGGGGGCGAGGGGATCACCTACGAGCAGTACTTC. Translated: CSVELGGEGITYEQYF.

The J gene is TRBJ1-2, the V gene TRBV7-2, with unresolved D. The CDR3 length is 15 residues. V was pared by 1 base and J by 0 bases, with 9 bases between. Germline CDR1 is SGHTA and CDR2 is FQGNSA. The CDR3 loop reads CASSLVWVTNYGYTF. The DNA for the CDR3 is TGTGCCAGCAGCTTAGTTTGGGTGACTAACTATGGCTACACCTTC.

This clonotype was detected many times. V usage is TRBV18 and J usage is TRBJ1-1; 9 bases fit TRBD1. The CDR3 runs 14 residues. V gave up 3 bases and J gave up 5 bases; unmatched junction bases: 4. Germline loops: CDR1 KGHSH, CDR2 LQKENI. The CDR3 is CASSPGQGSTEAFF. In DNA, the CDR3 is TGTGCCAGCTCACCTGGACAGGGGAGTACTGAAGCTTTCTTT.

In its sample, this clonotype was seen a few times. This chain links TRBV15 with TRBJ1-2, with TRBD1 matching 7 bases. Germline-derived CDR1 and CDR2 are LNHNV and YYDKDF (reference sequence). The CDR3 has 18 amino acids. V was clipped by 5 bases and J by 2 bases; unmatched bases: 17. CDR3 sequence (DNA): TGTGCCACCAGCCCCCCTCTCTGGGTCGGACAGGCGAACTATGGCTACACCTTC. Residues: CATSPPLWVGQANYGYTF.

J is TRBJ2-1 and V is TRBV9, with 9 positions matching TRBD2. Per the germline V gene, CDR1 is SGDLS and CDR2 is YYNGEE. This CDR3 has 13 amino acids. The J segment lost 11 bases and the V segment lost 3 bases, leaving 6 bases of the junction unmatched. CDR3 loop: CASSETSGAQQFF. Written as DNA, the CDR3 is TGTGCCAGCAGCGAGACTAGCGGTGCACAGCAGTTCTTC.

The CDR3 nucleotides are TGTGCCAGCGTAAGGGGAAACAGGGGGCCAGATGAGCAGTACTTC. It translates to CASVRGNRGPDEQYF. This sequence joins TRBV12-3 or TRBV12-4 and TRBJ2-7; 9 bases are a match to TRBD1. V lost 8 bases and J lost 7; bases outside the gene matches: 15. The CDR3 consists of 15 residues.

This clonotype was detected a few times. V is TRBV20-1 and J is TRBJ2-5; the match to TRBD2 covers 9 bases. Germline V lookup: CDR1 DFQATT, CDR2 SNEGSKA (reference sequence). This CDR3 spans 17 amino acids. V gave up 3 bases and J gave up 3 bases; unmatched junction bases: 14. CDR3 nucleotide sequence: TGCAGTGCTAGTAGATTGATAGCGGGAGCGGAGGAAGAGACCCAGTACTTC. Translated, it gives CSASRLIAGAEEETQYF.

The CDR3 DNA is TGTGCCAGCAGTGTCGGGACAGGGGTCGGTCAGCCCCAGCATTTT. This translates into CASSVGTGVGQPQHF. The chain employs TRBV12-3 or TRBV12-4 and TRBJ1-5, with 10 bases aligning to TRBD1. The length of the CDR3 is 15 residues. Losses at the gene ends were 5 bases for V and 6 bases for J; bases not matched to a gene: 7.

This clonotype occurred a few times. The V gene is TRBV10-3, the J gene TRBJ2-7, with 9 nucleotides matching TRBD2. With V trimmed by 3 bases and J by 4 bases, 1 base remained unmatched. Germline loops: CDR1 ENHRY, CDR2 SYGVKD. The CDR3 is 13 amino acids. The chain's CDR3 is CAISEGLAYEQYF. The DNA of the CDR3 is TGTGCCATCAGTGAAGGACTAGCGTACGAGCAGTACTTC.

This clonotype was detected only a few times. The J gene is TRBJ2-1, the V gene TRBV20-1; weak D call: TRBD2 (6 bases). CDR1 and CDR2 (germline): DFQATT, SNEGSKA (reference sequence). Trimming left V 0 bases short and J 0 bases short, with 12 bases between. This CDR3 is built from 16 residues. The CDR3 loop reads CSARDRRGSSYNEQFF. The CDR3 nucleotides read TGCAGTGCTAGAGATAGGAGGGGTAGCTCCTACAATGAGCAGTTCTTC.

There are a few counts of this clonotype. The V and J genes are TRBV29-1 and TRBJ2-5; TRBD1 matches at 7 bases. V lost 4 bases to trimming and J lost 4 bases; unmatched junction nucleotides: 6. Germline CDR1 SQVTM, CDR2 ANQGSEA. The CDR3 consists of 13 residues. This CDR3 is CSVGKRQGETQYF. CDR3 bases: TGCAGCGTTGGCAAACGACAGGGAGAGACCCAGTACTTC.

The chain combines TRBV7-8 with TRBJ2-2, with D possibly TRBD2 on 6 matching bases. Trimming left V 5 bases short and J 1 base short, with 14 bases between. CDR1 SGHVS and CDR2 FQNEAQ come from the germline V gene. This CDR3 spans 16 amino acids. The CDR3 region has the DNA TGTGCCAGCAGCCCCTGGGGGGTTGGGAACACCGGGGAGCTGTTTTTT. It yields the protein CASSPWGVGNTGELFF.

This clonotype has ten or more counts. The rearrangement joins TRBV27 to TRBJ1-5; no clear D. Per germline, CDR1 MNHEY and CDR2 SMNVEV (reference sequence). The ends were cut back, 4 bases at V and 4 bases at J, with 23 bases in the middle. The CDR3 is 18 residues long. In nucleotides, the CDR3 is TGTGCCAGCAGTTCTCGGACGCTCGCCGGTCCCCCGAATCAGCCCCAGCATTTT. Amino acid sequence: CASSSRTLAGPPNQPQHF.

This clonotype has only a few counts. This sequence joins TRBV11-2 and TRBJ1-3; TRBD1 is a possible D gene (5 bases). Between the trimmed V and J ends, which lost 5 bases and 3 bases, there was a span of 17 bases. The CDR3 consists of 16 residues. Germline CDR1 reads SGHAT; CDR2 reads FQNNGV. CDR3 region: CASSPRTGTFGNTIYF. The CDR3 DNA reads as TGTGCCAGCAGCCCTAGGACGGGGACTTTTGGAAACACCATATATTTT. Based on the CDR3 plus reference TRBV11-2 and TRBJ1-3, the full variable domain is EAGVAQSPRYKIIEKRQSVAFWCNPISGHATLYWYQQILGQGPKLLIQFQNNGVVDDSQLPKDRFSAERLKGVDSTLKIQPAKLEDSAVYLCASSPRTGTFGNTIYFGEGSWLTVV.

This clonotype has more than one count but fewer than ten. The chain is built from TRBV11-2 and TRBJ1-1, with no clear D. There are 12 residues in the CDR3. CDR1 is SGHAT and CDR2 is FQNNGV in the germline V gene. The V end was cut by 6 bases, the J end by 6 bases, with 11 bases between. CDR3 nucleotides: TGTGCCAGCAGAGGAGTGGTGGCTGAAGCTTTCTTT. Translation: CASRGVVAEAFF.

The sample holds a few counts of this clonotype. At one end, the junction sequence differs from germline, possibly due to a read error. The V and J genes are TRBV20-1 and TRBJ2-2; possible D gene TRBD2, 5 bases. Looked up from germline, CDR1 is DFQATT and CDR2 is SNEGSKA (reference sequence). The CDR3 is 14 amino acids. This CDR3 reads CSARGYSDTGELFF. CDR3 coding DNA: TGCAGTGCCAGAGGGTACTCGGACACCGGGGAGCTGTTTTTT.

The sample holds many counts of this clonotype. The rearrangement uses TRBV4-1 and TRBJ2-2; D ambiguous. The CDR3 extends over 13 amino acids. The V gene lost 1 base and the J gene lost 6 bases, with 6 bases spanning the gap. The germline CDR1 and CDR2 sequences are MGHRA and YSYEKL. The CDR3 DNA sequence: TGCGCCAGCAGCCAAGGCAGGCCCGGGGAGCTGTTTTTT. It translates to CASSQGRPGELFF.

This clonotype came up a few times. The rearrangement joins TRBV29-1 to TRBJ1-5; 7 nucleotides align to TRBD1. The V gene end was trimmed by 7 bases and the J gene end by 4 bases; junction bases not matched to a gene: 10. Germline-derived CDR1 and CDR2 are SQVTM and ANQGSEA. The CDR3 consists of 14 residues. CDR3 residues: CSAATGEGNQPQHF. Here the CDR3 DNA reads TGCAGCGCTGCCACAGGGGAAGGTAATCAGCCCCAGCATTTT. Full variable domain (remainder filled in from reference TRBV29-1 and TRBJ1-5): SAVISQKPSRDICQRGTSLTIQCQVDSQVTMMFWYRQQPGQSLTLIATANQGSEATYESGFVIDKFPISRPNLTFSTLTVSNMSPEDSSIYLCSAATGEGNQPQHFGDGTRLSIL.